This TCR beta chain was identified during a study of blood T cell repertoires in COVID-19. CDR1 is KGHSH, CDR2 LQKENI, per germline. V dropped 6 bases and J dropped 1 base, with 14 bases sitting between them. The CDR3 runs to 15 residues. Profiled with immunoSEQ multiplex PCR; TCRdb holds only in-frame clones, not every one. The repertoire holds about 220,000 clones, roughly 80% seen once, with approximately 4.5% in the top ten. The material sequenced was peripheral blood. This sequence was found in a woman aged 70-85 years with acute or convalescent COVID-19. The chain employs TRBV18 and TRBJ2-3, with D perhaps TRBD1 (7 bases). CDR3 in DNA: TGTGCCAGCTCCGGAGGGGGCGTCGGCACAGATACGCAGTATTTT. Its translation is CASSGGGVGTDTQYF.